This TCR beta chain derives from a study of CD8 T cells in ankylosing spondylitis. TCRdb recomputed calls from the 5' RACE reads with MiXCR, one row per CDR3 protein. The table lists a few hundred thousand distinct CDR3 sequences, 18% of them singletons. This CDR3 has 14 residues. Per germline, CDR1 SGHDT and CDR2 YYEEEE. The trim removed 4 bases at V and 5 bases at J, leaving 8 bases unmatched. Findings and limits, study-wide: Reportedly, disease-linked clones are significantly enriched in ankylosing spondylitis patients' matched synovial fluid. Within ankylosing spondylitis blood, a TCR beta motif made up of eight highly homologous variants appeared to be characteristic.

With regard to this clonotype: Its antigen is not identified.

Sequenced: blood, either unsorted or a sorted T cell fraction (not recorded which). The rearrangement joins TRBV5-6 to TRBJ2-5; 7 bases agree with TRBD1. This sequence originates from a male donor with ankylosing spondylitis. The CDR3 sequence: CASSGQEIWETQYF. The CDR3 DNA reads as TGTGCCAGCAGCGGACAGGAGATTTGGGAGACCCAGTACTTC.